These T cell receptor beta chains were read from a single sample in a study of cytomegalovirus exposure and HLA in healthy donors. Assay used: immunoSEQ multiplex PCR; TCRdb lists only in-frame clones, some missing. The sample lists roughly 68,000 clones; roughly 95% were seen once. The sample taken for sequencing was PBMCs. The receptor set was obtained from a woman younger than 35 in good health and CMV-seropositive. The CDR3 runs from the conserved cysteine through the conserved F or W. A D gene is named only where the DNA matches it firmly. Size is stated for part of the rows, as once, few or many counts, or as a class when the clone is expanded.

J gene	D gene	V gene	clone size	CDR3 DNA	CDR3 protein
TRBJ2-2	TRBD2	TRBV7-2	-	TGTGCCAGCAGCCGTTCGGGACTAGCGGATACCGGGGAGCTGTTTTTT	CASSRSGLADTGELFF
TRBJ2-1	TRBD2	TRBV6-5	-	TGTGCCAGCAAAGAAGCGGGAGGGTCCTACAATGAGCAGTTCTTC	CASKEAGGSYNEQFF
TRBJ2-5	TRBD2	TRBV29-1	-	TGCAGCGTTGCTAGCGGGAGTGGGGAGACCCAGTACTTC	CSVASGSGETQYF
TRBJ1-1	TRBD1	TRBV19	-	TGTGCCAGTAGTAAACGGACAGGCCTAATGAACACTGAAGCTTTCTTT	CASSKRTGLMNTEAFF
TRBJ1-5	TRBD1	TRBV18	-	TGTGCCAGCTCACCTCAACAGGGGTATCAGCCCCAGCATTTT	CASSPQQGYQPQHF
TRBJ2-6	-	TRBV4-3	-	TGCGCCAGCAGCCAACTATCTGGGGCCAACGTCCTGACTTTC	CASSQLSGANVLTF
TRBJ2-1	-	TRBV7-8	-	TGTGCCAGCAGCTTAGCTGACTACTCCTCTATCTCGGGCAATGAGCAGTTCTTC	CASSLADYSSISGNEQFF
TRBJ1-3	-	TRBV9	-	TGTGCCAGCAGCGTAGGCTCCGGGGTTGGAAACACCATATATTTT	CASSVGSGVGNTIYF
TRBJ2-1	TRBD2	TRBV27	-	TGTGCCAGCAGTTTAAGGACTAGTACAGCCTCCTACAATGAGCAGTTCTTC	CASSLRTSTASYNEQFF
TRBJ2-3	-	TRBV6-5	-	TGTGCCAGCAGTCCTTCCTTAGTGGATACGCAGTATTTT	CASSPSLVDTQYF
TRBJ2-1	-	TRBV5-6	-	TGTGCCAGCAGCTTGGGCAGGGAGGATGAGCAGTTCTTC	CASSLGREDEQFF
TRBJ1-1	-	TRBV5-4	-	TGTGCCAGCAGCTCCCTAGTGGACAGTGAGAACACTGAAGCTTTCTTT	CASSSLVDSENTEAFF
TRBJ1-3	-	TRBV7-2	-	TGTGCCAGCAGCTTACCAGGGGATTCTGGAAACACCATATATTTT	CASSLPGDSGNTIYF
TRBJ1-2	-	TRBV27	-	TGTGCCAGCAGTTTTGGGGCAGGGGCAGGGGGCTACACCTTC	CASSFGAGAGGYTF
TRBJ2-7	-	TRBV5-1	-	TGCGCCAGCAGCCTAGAACCGGGACTTAATTACGAGCAGTACTTC	CASSLEPGLNYEQYF
TRBJ2-2	TRBD1	TRBV4-1	-	TGCGCCAGCAGCCAAGCCTCTTCAGGGGGCGGCACCGGGGAGCTGTTTTTT	CASSQASSGGGTGELFF
TRBJ2-2	-	TRBV5-4	once	TGTGCCAGCAGCCCCCGAGAGGGCGGGGAGCTGTTTTTT	CASSPREGGELFF
TRBJ2-7	-	TRBV5-6	once	TGTGCCAGCAGCTTGGTCCTAGCCGGGGAGGACGAGCAGTACTTC	CASSLVLAGEDEQYF
TRBJ2-7	-	TRBV29-1	once	TGCAGCGGCACAAGTCACGATTCCTACGAGCAGTACTTC	CSGTSHDSYEQYF
TRBJ2-3	-	TRBV9	-	TGTGCCAGCAGCAGAAGTAGCGGAAGTAGCACAGATACGCAGTATTTT	CASSRSSGSSTDTQYF
TRBJ2-7	-	TRBV23-1	-	TGCGCCAGCAGTCATCCCAAGGGGAACTCCTACGAGCAGTACTTC	CASSHPKGNSYEQYF
TRBJ2-1	TRBD2	TRBV30	-	TGTGCCTGGAGTACGGGAGGGGGGAATGAGCAGTTCTTC	CAWSTGGGNEQFF
TRBJ1-1	-	TRBV7-2	-	TGTGCCAGCAGCTTACTGGGACTTAACACTGAAGCTTTCTTT	CASSLLGLNTEAFF
TRBJ2-7	TRBD1	TRBV7-6	-	TGTGCCAGCAGCGTAGGGACAGGGGGGTCCTACGAGCAGTACTTC	CASSVGTGGSYEQYF
TRBJ2-7	TRBD2	TRBV29-1	-	TGCAGCGTTGAAACTTTGGGAGCGGGAGTGTCCTACGAGCAGTACTTC	CSVETLGAGVSYEQYF
TRBJ1-1	-	TRBV4-2	-	TGTGCCAGCAGCCCCTGGGGGGGGGACACTGAAGCTTTCTTT	CASSPWGGDTEAFF
TRBJ2-4	TRBD1	TRBV9	-	TGTGCCAGCAGCGTAGCTACGACAGGGGCCAAAAACATTCAGTACTTC	CASSVATTGAKNIQYF
TRBJ1-4	-	TRBV28	-	TGTGCCAGCAGTTCCCCGATAAAAGGAGGAGCGGAAAAACTGTTTTTT	CASSSPIKGGAEKLFF
TRBJ2-7	TRBD2	TRBV18	-	TGTGCCAGCTCACCAAGAGCGCTAGCGGGAGTCCTAAGCTACGAGCAGTACTTC	CASSPRALAGVLSYEQYF
TRBJ2-6	-	TRBV19	-	TGTGCCAGTAGTCCCCTTACAGGGTTCCCTCTTTCTGGGGCCAACGTCCTGACTTTC	CASSPLTGFPLSGANVLTF
TRBJ2-7	-	TRBV27	-	TGTGCCAGCAGTTTACGGGCAGGGTACTACGAGCAGTACTTC	CASSLRAGYYEQYF